The source of this TCR beta chain is a study of T cell responses to AZD1222 COVID-19 vaccine (dated by TCRdb to about 2021). Broadly, across the study: TCR sequencing covered 230 to 250 trial participants: some 210 given two doses of AZD1222 and 26 given two doses of MenACWY control vaccine. Trial participants were enrolled by age into subgroups of 18-55, 56-69 and 70-plus years, and around 150, 28 and 57 TCR-sequenced participants, respectively, were included in these subgroups. Here is what the overall study found, with its caveats: Conclusions about previously exposed vaccinees were limited because only 5 or 6 AZD1222 recipients were SARS-CoV-2 seropositive at baseline. Because no samples from the day 14 peak response were available, repertoires could be characterized only after the peak T cell response. Spike-specific TCR breadth and depth rose significantly after two AZD1222 doses compared with day 0 and with MenACWY recipients. The whole spike protein was spanned by vaccine-associated CD4 TCRs, and dominant responses were seen in regions 160-218 and 743-854. Participants were mostly white British, with more females than males. The authors suggested clonal diversity may have been underestimated. Nearly half of unique spike-specific TCRs reportedly recognized epitopes outside regions mutated in the B.1.351 and B.1.1.7 variants. The 56-69-year group was small, and its depth increase did not reach significance, likely because of low power.

What this sample's time point label stands for: about 28 days (+/-7) after the second vaccine dose. AZD1222 recipients with second doses at about 4 weeks or about 12 weeks were pooled, because spike-specific TCR depth and breadth did not differ between schedules. Vaccinee samples were obtained from the UK trials COV001 and COV002, which included a single-blind randomized controlled phase 2/3 trial of AZD1222 (ChAdOx1 nCoV-19) in healthy adults. Trial participant PBMC samples were collected at day 0 and day 28 after the second dose for TCRbeta chain sequencing. Reading the germline V gene gives CDR1 SNHLY and CDR2 FYNNEI. From the cysteine through the phenylalanine, the CDR3 covers 16 amino acids. Of all the DNA, just the CDR3 is kept, 48 bases in frame from base 1. V is pruned by 6 bases and J by 4 bases, leaving 12 bases of the junction without a gene match. The CDR3 regions of human TCRbeta chains were analyzed by immunosequencing. Per the authors' processing: Repertoire TCRs were checked for matches against a reference library of SARS-CoV-2-specific TCRs that had been generated using the MIRA antigen-specificity platform. Breadth meant the fraction of unique TCRs that were SARS-CoV-2-associated, whereas depth meant the fraction of total T cells that were SARS-CoV-2-associated. Each spike-specific TCR was assigned to its reactive spike region and to a CD4 or CD8 class using the MIRA data. Log10-transformed breadth and depth values were compared by one-way ANOVA with Sidak's multiple comparisons tests. TCRdb's version of the immuneACCESS table is confined to in-frame rearrangements and falls short of the full clone set. An unresolved V gene accounts for under half of the shortfall where checked; the remainder is of unknown origin. Clone size and V and J calls were adopted from that table, with D and trimming inferred from the DNA. In all, the sample holds roughly 150,000 clones, and 85% to 95% of those were seen once. The top ten constitute approximately 6.9% of the sample.

Note on this clone: Its antigen is unknown. The input lacks base qualities; no much larger clone sits a single base away.

The chain is encoded by TRBV2 joined to TRBJ2-5, and 9 junctional nucleotides match TRBD2. This sequence originates from an adult who received the AZD1222 COVID-19 vaccine. This specimen was peripheral blood, taken 28 days after the second AZD1222 dose. The CDR3 sequence is CASRATGRGGLETQYF. The nucleotide sequence reads as follows: TGTGCCAGCAGAGCAACGGGGCGGGGGGGACTAGAGACCCAGTACTTC.